A selection of T cell receptor beta chains follows, all from one sample in a study of identical twins. Each CDR3 protein is one row after TCRdb ran MiXCR on the 5' RACE reads. The sample carries fewer than 650,000 distinct CDR3 sequences, under 8.5% recorded once. These data were also reused for a study on yellow fever vaccine responses in identical twins.

What was sequenced was PBMCs. Receptor source: a woman aged 18 to 35 in good health. The CDR3 runs from the conserved cysteine through the conserved F or W. Each record gives: D gene, V gene, J gene, clone size, CDR3 DNA, CDR3 protein. A D gene is named only where the DNA matches it firmly. Clone size is stated in some rows and not others, as once, few, many or a class when expanded.

D gene: .; V gene: TRBV19; J gene: TRBJ1-3; clone size: .; CDR3 DNA: TGTGCCAGTAGTATAATCAGGAGCGACACCATATATTTT; CDR3 protein: CASSIIRSDTIYF
D gene: .; V gene: TRBV20-1; J gene: TRBJ1-1; clone size: many; CDR3 DNA: TGCAGTGCTAGAGAACCGAACACTGAAGCTTTCTTT; CDR3 protein: CSAREPNTEAFF
D gene: .; V gene: TRBV5-6; J gene: TRBJ1-2; clone size: many; CDR3 DNA: TGTGCCAGCAGCTTGGTGACTTCAGGGGTCTATGGCTACACCTTC; CDR3 protein: CASSLVTSGVYGYTF
D gene: .; V gene: TRBV20-1; J gene: TRBJ1-1; clone size: .; CDR3 DNA: TGCAGTGCTAGAGTCCCGACAGTCCTGAACACTGAAGCTTTCTTT; CDR3 protein: CSARVPTVLNTEAFF
D gene: TRBD2; V gene: TRBV19; J gene: TRBJ2-7; clone size: .; CDR3 DNA: TGTGCCACCTCCAACCCTGCCCAGCGGGGCACCTACGAGCAGTACTTC; CDR3 protein: CATSNPAQRGTYEQYF
D gene: .; V gene: TRBV28; J gene: TRBJ2-7; clone size: many; CDR3 DNA: TGTGCCAGCAGTCCCCCAGGGGTACAGTACGAGCAGTACTTC; CDR3 protein: CASSPPGVQYEQYF
D gene: .; V gene: TRBV10-1; J gene: TRBJ2-2; clone size: many; CDR3 DNA: TGCGCCAGCAGTGTAGGGGATTCGGGCACCGGGGAGCTGTTTTTT; CDR3 protein: CASSVGDSGTGELFF
D gene: .; V gene: TRBV10-3; J gene: TRBJ2-1; clone size: few; CDR3 DNA: TGTGCCCTTGGACCAGCCCCCAATGAGCAGTTCTTC; CDR3 protein: CALGPAPNEQFF
D gene: TRBD1; V gene: TRBV27; J gene: TRBJ2-1; clone size: .; CDR3 DNA: TGTGCCAGCACCGGGACAGGGCCCTACAATGAGCAGTTCTTC; CDR3 protein: CASTGTGPYNEQFF
D gene: .; V gene: TRBV7-9; J gene: TRBJ1-1; clone size: .; CDR3 DNA: TGTGCCAGCAACCCCCCGGCGAACACTGAAGCTTTCTTT; CDR3 protein: CASNPPANTEAFF
D gene: TRBD2; V gene: TRBV20-1; J gene: TRBJ2-1; clone size: many; CDR3 DNA: TGCAGTGCTTCGGGGGGTGGTTACAATGAGCAGTTCTTC; CDR3 protein: CSASGGGYNEQFF
D gene: TRBD1; V gene: TRBV10-3; J gene: TRBJ1-1; clone size: .; CDR3 DNA: TGTGCCATCAGTGAGCGACCGGGACAGGGTTTGTCAGCTTTCTTT; CDR3 protein: CAISERPGQGLSAFF
D gene: .; V gene: TRBV10-3; J gene: TRBJ2-5; clone size: .; CDR3 DNA: TGTGCCATCAGTGGGTTAGCGGAAAACCAAGAGACCCAGTACTTC; CDR3 protein: CAISGLAENQETQYF
D gene: TRBD1; V gene: TRBV5-1; J gene: TRBJ1-1; clone size: .; CDR3 DNA: TGCGCCAGCAGCTTGGGGAGCCGACAGGGGAACACTGAAGCTTTCTTT; CDR3 protein: CASSLGSRQGNTEAFF
D gene: .; V gene: TRBV14; J gene: TRBJ2-5; clone size: few; CDR3 DNA: TGTGCCAGCAGCCAAGTCGGGGTCCGGCAAGAGACCCAGTACTTC; CDR3 protein: CASSQVGVRQETQYF
D gene: TRBD1; V gene: TRBV25-1; J gene: TRBJ2-3; clone size: .; CDR3 DNA: TGTGCCAGCAGTCGGGACAGGGCCCTCACAGATACGCAGTATTTT; CDR3 protein: CASSRDRALTDTQYF
D gene: TRBD1; V gene: TRBV4-2; J gene: TRBJ2-4; clone size: many; CDR3 DNA: TGTGCCAGCAGCCAAGATTCGACAGGGGGAAGAAACATTCAGTACTTC; CDR3 protein: CASSQDSTGGRNIQYF
D gene: TRBD1; V gene: TRBV7-3; J gene: TRBJ1-4; clone size: few; CDR3 DNA: TGTGCCAGCAGCTCGACAGGGGGCGAAAAACTGTTTTTT; CDR3 protein: CASSSTGGEKLFF
D gene: TRBD1; V gene: TRBV5-1; J gene: TRBJ2-7; clone size: many; CDR3 DNA: TGCGCCAGCACGACCGGAGGGGGGACAGGGGTCCCCTACGAGCAGTACTTC; CDR3 protein: CASTTGGGTGVPYEQYF
D gene: TRBD2; V gene: TRBV29-1; J gene: TRBJ2-1; clone size: many; CDR3 DNA: TGCAGCGTTGAAGAGAGACTAGCGGTCTCCTACAATGAGCAGTTCTTC; CDR3 protein: CSVEERLAVSYNEQFF
D gene: TRBD2; V gene: TRBV2; J gene: TRBJ2-7; clone size: few; CDR3 DNA: TGTGCCAGCTGGCGTCGGACTAGCGAGGACCAGTACTTC; CDR3 protein: CASWRRTSEDQYF
D gene: .; V gene: TRBV10-3; J gene: TRBJ2-2; clone size: .; CDR3 DNA: TGTGCCATCAGGGACCCATCGGGACAAGGCGGGGAGCTGTTTTTT; CDR3 protein: CAIRDPSGQGGELFF